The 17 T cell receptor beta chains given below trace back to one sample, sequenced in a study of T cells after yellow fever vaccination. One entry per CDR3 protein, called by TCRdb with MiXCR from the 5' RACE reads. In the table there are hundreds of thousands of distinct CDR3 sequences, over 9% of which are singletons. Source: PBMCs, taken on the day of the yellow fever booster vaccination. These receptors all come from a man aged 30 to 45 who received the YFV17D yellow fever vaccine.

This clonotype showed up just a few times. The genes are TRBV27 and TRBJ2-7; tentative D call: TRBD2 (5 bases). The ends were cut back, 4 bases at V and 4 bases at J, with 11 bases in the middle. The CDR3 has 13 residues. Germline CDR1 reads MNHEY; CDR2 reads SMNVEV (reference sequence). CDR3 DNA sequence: TGTGCCAGCAGTTCTAGCTTGGTTTACGAGCAGTACTTC. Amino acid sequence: CASSSSLVYEQYF.

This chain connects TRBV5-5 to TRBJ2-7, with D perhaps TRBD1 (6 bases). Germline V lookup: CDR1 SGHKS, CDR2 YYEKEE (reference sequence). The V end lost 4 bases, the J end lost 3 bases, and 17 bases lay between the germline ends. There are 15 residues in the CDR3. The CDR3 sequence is CASSTTGTRDYEQYF. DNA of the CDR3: TGTGCCAGCAGCACCACCGGGACAAGAGACTACGAGCAGTACTTC.

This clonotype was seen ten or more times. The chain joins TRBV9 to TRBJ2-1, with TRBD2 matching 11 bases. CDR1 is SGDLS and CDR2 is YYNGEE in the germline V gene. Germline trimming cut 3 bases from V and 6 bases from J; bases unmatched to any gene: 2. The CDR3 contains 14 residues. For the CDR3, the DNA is TGTGCCAGCAGCGCTAGCGGGAGGCCCAATGAGCAGTTCTTC. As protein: CASSASGRPNEQFF.

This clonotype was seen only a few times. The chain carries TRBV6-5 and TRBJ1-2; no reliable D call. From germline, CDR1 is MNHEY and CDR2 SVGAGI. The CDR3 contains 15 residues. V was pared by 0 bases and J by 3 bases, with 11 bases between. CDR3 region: CASSYSRAVDYGYTF. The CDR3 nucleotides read TGTGCCAGCAGTTACTCCCGGGCGGTAGACTATGGCTACACCTTC.

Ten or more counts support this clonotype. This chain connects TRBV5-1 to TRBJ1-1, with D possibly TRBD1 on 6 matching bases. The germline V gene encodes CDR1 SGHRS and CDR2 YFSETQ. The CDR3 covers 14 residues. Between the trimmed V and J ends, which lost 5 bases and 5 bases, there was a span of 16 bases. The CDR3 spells CASRTFPGETEAFF. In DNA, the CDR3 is TGCGCCAGCAGAACCTTTCCAGGGGAGACTGAAGCTTTCTTT.

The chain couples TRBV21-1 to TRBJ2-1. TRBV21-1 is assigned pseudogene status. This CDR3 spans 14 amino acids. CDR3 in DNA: TGTGCCAGCAGCCCGTTGCAGGTCCACAATGAGCAGTTCTTC. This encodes CASSPLQVHNEQFF.

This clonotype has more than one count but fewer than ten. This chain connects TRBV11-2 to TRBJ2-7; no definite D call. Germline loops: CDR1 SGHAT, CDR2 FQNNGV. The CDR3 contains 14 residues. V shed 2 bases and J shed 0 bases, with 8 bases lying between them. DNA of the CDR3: TGTGCCAGCAGCTTATCATACAACTCCTACGAGCAGTACTTC. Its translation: CASSLSYNSYEQYF.

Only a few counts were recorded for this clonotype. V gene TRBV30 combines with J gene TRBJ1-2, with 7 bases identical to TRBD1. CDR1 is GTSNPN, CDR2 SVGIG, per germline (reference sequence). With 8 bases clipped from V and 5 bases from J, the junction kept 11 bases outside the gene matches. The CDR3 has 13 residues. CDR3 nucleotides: TGTGCCCAACCCGGCAGGGGGAATTATGGCTACACCTTC. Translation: CAQPGRGNYGYTF.

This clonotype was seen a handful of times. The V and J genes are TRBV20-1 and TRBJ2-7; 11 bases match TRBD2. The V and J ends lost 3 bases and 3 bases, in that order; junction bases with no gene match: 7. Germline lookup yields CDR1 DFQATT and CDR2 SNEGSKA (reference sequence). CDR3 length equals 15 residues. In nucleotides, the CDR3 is TGCAGTGCTAGGCCCGGGACTAGCGGAGACTACGAGCAGTACTTC. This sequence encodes CSARPGTSGDYEQYF.

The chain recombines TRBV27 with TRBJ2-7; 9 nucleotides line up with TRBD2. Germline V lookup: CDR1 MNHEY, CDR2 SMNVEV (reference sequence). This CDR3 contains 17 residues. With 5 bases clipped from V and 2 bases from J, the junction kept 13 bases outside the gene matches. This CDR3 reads CASSVGRKVAGAYEQYF. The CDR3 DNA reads TGTGCCAGCAGTGTGGGACGGAAGGTAGCGGGAGCCTACGAGCAGTACTTC.

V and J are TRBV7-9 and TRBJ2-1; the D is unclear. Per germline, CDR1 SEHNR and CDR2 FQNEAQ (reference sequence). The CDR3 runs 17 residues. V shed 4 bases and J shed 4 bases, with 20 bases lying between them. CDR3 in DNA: TGTGCCAGCAGCTCAACCTACAGCTTAGAATCTTACAATGAGCAGTTCTTC. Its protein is CASSSTYSLESYNEQFF.

CDR3 residues: CASCDMGDSPLHF. The DNA of the CDR3 is TGTGCCAGTTGTGACATGGGGGATTCACCCCTCCACTTT. The chain couples TRBV2 to TRBJ1-6, with TRBD1 as a possible D gene (5 bases). This CDR3 is built from 13 residues. Germline V gene data show CDR1 as SNHLY and CDR2 as FYNNEI. Between the trimmed V and J ends, which lost 9 bases and 8 bases, there was a span of 14 bases.

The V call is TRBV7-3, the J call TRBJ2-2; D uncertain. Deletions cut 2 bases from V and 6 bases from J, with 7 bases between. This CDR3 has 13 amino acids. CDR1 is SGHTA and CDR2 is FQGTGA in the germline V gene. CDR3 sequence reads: CASSLSVSGELFF. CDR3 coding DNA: TGTGCCAGCAGCTTATCCGTATCCGGGGAGCTGTTTTTT.

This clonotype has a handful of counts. CDR3 coding DNA: TGCGCCAGCAGCCAAGATTGGCGAAATCAGCCCCAGCATTTT. Protein: CASSQDWRNQPQHF. The chain uses TRBV4-3 and TRBJ1-5; D not certain. The V and J ends lost 0 bases and 4 bases respectively, with 7 bases between them. This CDR3 comprises 14 residues. The germline V gene has CDR1 LGHNA and CDR2 YSLEER.

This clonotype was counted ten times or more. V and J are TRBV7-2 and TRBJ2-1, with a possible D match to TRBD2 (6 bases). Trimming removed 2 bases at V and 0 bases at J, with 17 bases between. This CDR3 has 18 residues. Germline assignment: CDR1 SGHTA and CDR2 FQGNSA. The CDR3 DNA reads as TGTGCCAGCAGCTTATGGGGCTTCGGCGGGAACTCCTACAATGAGCAGTTCTTC. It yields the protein CASSLWGFGGNSYNEQFF.

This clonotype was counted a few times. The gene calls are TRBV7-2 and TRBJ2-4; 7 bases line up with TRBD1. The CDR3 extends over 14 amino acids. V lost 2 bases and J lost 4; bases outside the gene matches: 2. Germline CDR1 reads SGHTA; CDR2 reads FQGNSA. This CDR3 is CASSLLQGKNIQYF. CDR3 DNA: TGTGCCAGCAGCTTACTACAGGGGAAAAACATTCAGTACTTC.

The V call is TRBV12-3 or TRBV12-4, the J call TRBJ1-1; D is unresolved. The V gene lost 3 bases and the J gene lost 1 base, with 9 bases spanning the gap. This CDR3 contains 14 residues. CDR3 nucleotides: TGTGCCAGCAGTTTCCGTCCGGGGAACACTGAAGCTTTCTTT. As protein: CASSFRPGNTEAFF.